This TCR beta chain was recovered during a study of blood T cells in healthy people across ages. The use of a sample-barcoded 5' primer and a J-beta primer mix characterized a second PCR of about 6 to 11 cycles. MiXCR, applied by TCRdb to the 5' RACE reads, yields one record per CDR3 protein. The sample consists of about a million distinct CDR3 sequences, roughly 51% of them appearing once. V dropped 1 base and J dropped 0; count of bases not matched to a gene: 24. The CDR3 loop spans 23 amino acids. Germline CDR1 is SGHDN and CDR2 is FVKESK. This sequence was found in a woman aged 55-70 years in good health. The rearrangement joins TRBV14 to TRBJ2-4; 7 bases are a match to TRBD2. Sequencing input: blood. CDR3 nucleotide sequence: TGTGCCAGCAGCCAAGCACTGGCCTTCCGCGGGAGCGGGAATACAAGAGCCAAAAACATTCAGTACTTC. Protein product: CASSQALAFRGSGNTRAKNIQYF.